The 19 T cell receptor beta chains below all came from one sample that was sequenced in a study of shared clonotypes between healthy human individuals. Assay used: immunoSEQ multiplex PCR; TCRdb lists only in-frame clones, some missing. The sample shows 2 million to 3 million clones, more than 85% of them seen only once. Sequences were obtained from naive CD4+ T cells from PBMCs. Noted subset: CD45RA+ positively selected. The receptors stem from a man younger than 30 in good health. Some clones in this sample may be carry-over from other donors' samples.

This clone has only one observation. The chain uses TRBV29-1 and TRBJ2-7; 7 bases are shared with TRBD1. Germline V gene lookup returns CDR1 SQVTM and CDR2 ANQGSEA. This CDR3 is built from 13 residues. The trim removed 2 bases at V and 1 base at J, leaving 2 bases unmatched. The CDR3 region is CSVERDSSYEQYF. For the CDR3, the DNA is TGCAGCGTTGAAAGGGACAGTTCCTACGAGCAGTACTTC.

The V gene is TRBV4-1, the J gene TRBJ2-4, with 8 positions matching TRBD2. CDR1 and CDR2 from the germline V gene are MGHRA and YSYEKL. Trimming cost V 3 bases and J 0 bases; bases outside gene matches: 7. The CDR3 extends over 17 amino acids. CDR3 nucleotides: TGCGCCAGCAGCCACCCACTAGCGGCACTAGCCAAAAACATTCAGTACTTC. Its protein is CASSHPLAALAKNIQYF.

The V gene is TRBV15, the J gene TRBJ2-1; a possible D gene is TRBD2 (6 bases). V shed 2 bases and J shed 0 bases, with 17 bases lying between them. Germline V gene sequence: CDR1 LNHNV, CDR2 YYDKDF (reference sequence). This CDR3 is built from 18 residues. CDR3 nucleotide sequence: TGTGCCACCAGCAGACTTCTCCTTAGCGGTTACTCCTACAATGAGCAGTTCTTC. Its protein product is CATSRLLLSGYSYNEQFF.

J is TRBJ2-1 and V is TRBV5-1; D perhaps matches TRBD2 (5 bases). CDR3 length equals 15 residues. Trimming shortened V by 4 bases and J by 0 bases, and 11 bases separated the two germline ends. CDR1 is SGHRS, CDR2 YFSETQ, per germline. The CDR3 is CASSVSASSYNEQFF. CDR3 coding DNA: TGCGCCAGCAGCGTTAGCGCTAGCTCCTACAATGAGCAGTTCTTC. The whole variable domain, remainder taken from reference TRBV5-1 and TRBJ2-1, is KAGVTQTPRYLIKTRGQQVTLSCSPISGHRSVSWYQQTPGQGLQFLFEYFSETQRNKGNFPGRFSGRQFSNSRSEMNVSTLELGDSALYLCASSVSASSYNEQFFGPGTRLTVL.

The CDR3 nucleotides are TGTGCCAGCAGCTTGCTGACTAGCGGGAGTTTCAATGAGCAGTTCTTC. Amino acids: CASSLLTSGSFNEQFF. The V and J genes are TRBV5-8 and TRBJ2-1; 12 nucleotides line up with TRBD2. Germline loops: CDR1 SGHTS, CDR2 YDEGEE. The V gene end was trimmed by 1 base and the J gene end by 6 bases; junction bases not matched to a gene: 5. The CDR3 is 16 amino acids.

The rearrangement joins TRBV15 to TRBJ2-5, with 7 bases lining up with TRBD2. V shed 0 bases, J shed 5 bases, and the junction held 6 bases outside the gene matches. The CDR3 sequence is 15 residues long. The germline V gene has CDR1 LNHNV and CDR2 YYDKDF (reference sequence). The DNA of the CDR3 is TGTGCCACCAGCAGAGATCGGGGGGTTTGGGAGACCCAGTACTTC. Residues: CATSRDRGVWETQYF.

This sequence joins TRBV7-9 and TRBJ1-4, with D unresolved. V lost 1 base, J lost 13 bases, and 10 bases lay in between. The CDR3 spans 12 residues. Germline assignment: CDR1 SEHNR and CDR2 FQNEAQ (reference sequence). The CDR3 loop reads CASSLVGQGLFF. Here the CDR3 DNA reads TGTGCCAGCAGCTTAGTCGGGCAAGGACTGTTTTTT.

This sequence joins TRBV18 and TRBJ2-3; the match to TRBD2 covers 11 bases. Germline CDR1 is KGHSH and CDR2 is LQKENI. The CDR3 consists of 18 residues. The trim removed 1 base at V and 4 bases at J, leaving 10 bases unmatched. The CDR3 bases are TGTGCCAGCTCACCACTGTTACTAGCGGGAGTACAGGCAGATACGCAGTATTTT. This codes for CASSPLLLAGVQADTQYF.

This clone has only one observation. The rearrangement uses TRBV6-5 and TRBJ1-2; the D is unclear. V lost 11 bases and J 6 bases, leaving 16 bases between the germline ends. The CDR3 is made up of 12 amino acids. Germline values: CDR1 MNHEY, CDR2 SVGAGI. CDR3 loop: CAPAPGANGYTF. DNA of the CDR3: TGTGCCCCGGCGCCCGGAGCTAATGGCTACACCTTC.

The V call is TRBV30, the J call TRBJ1-2; D not resolved. The CDR3 contains 11 residues. Trimming pared 8 bases from V and 4 bases from J, leaving 11 bases between. Germline CDR1 GTSNPN, CDR2 SVGIG (reference sequence). CDR3 nucleotide sequence: TGTGCCGAGGCAAGAATCTATGGCTACACCTTC. This translates into CAEARIYGYTF.

The gene calls are TRBV19 and TRBJ1-3, with D perhaps TRBD1 (5 bases). The CDR3 covers 12 residues. Germline CDR1 is LNHDA and CDR2 is SQIVND (reference sequence). V lost 11 bases and J 5 bases, leaving 13 bases between the germline ends. The CDR3 sequence: CAGGRLRNTIYF. CDR3 DNA sequence: TGTGCCGGGGGAAGGCTTCGAAACACCATATATTTT.

This chain uses TRBV6-1 with TRBJ1-1, with a weak D call TRBD1 (6 bases). Trimming pared 3 bases from V and 6 bases from J, leaving 14 bases between. This CDR3 contains 14 residues. CDR1 and CDR2 (germline): MNHNS, SASEGT. The CDR3 is CASSETGLPAEAFF. Written as DNA, the CDR3 is TGTGCCAGCAGTGAGACAGGTCTCCCGGCTGAAGCTTTCTTT.

The genes are TRBV28 and TRBJ2-4, with a possible D match to TRBD2 (5 bases). This CDR3 region has 15 residues. Trimming removed 1 base at V and 9 bases at J, with 16 bases between. Germline CDR1 MDHEN, CDR2 SYDVKM. This CDR3 reads CASSLSLVAGGIQYF. The CDR3 region has the DNA TGTGCCAGCAGTTTATCCCTCGTCGCCGGAGGCATTCAGTACTTC.

V and J are TRBV7-9 and TRBJ1-4; D is ambiguous. The length of the CDR3 is 16 residues. Trimming cost V 3 bases and J 4 bases, with 15 bases left between them. Germline lookup yields CDR1 SEHNR and CDR2 FQNEAQ (reference sequence). The CDR3, as DNA: TGTGCCAGCAGCTTGACTGCGGGTCGGGGTAATGAAAAACTGTTTTTT. Translated, it gives CASSLTAGRGNEKLFF.

The V gene is TRBV6-5, the J gene TRBJ1-6; D is uncertain. The germline CDR1 and CDR2 sequences are MNHEY and SVGAGI. The CDR3 consists of 13 residues. Trimming removed 2 bases from V and 7 bases from J, with 6 bases in between. The CDR3 spells CASSYQMNSPLHF. Here the CDR3 DNA reads TGTGCCAGCAGTTACCAGATGAATTCACCCCTCCACTTT.

This chain links TRBV29-1 with TRBJ2-5; D uncertain. Trimming removed 4 bases at V and 0 bases at J, with 15 bases between. Germline V gene lookup returns CDR1 SQVTM and CDR2 ANQGSEA. The CDR3 runs 15 residues. The CDR3 protein is CSVAPYLGYQETQYF. The CDR3 DNA follows: TGCAGCGTTGCTCCTTATTTGGGATACCAAGAGACCCAGTACTTC.

This clone was counted once. This chain joins TRBV2 and TRBJ2-6, with D perhaps given as TRBD1 or TRBD2 (5 bases each). V lost 4 bases, J lost 13 bases, and 11 bases lay in between. The germline V gene has CDR1 SNHLY and CDR2 FYNNEI. The CDR3 contains 12 residues. The CDR3, as DNA: TGTGCCAGCAGTGGGGACCCCATGGTCCTGACTTTC. As protein: CASSGDPMVLTF.

This clone was seen a few times. The rearrangement uses TRBV12-5 and TRBJ1-4; maybe TRBD1 (6 bases). Trimming shortened V by 6 bases and J by 7 bases, and 15 bases separated the two germline ends. The CDR3 covers 14 residues. In germline, CDR1 is LGHNT, CDR2 FRNRAP. In DNA form, the CDR3 reads TGTGCTAGTGGGACCGGGACAAGTCCTGAAAAACTGTTTTTT. Translating gives CASGTGTSPEKLFF.

This sequence joins TRBV7-8 and TRBJ2-3, with a weak D call TRBD2 (6 bases). V dropped 4 bases and J dropped 2 bases, with 16 bases sitting between them. The germline V gene encodes CDR1 SGHVS and CDR2 FQNEAQ. There are 16 residues in the CDR3. The CDR3 nucleotides are TGTGCCAGCAGCTCGGGACTCAGATCATTCACAGATACGCAGTATTTT. It codes for CASSSGLRSFTDTQYF.